This T cell receptor (beta chain) is drawn from a study of blood T cell repertoires in COVID-19. For the study at large: Both acute and convalescent COVID-19 samples were obtained from the United States, Italy and Spain. The cDNA or gDNA used as material had been derived from T cells, B-cell-depleted T cells, or PBMCs.

One Seattle source followed patients from active infection through their disease course. This clone has more than one count but fewer than ten. Source study methods: Reference gene primer amplification gave estimated nucleated cell counts. Assay used: immunoSEQ multiplex PCR; TCRdb lists only in-frame clones, some missing. The V and J calls and the clone size are those of that table, but D and trimming were determined from the DNA. The data hold 65,000 to 90,000 clones, with 86% observed a single time. With 3 bases clipped from V and 2 bases from J, the junction kept 4 bases outside the gene matches. This CDR3 has 15 amino acids. Germline-derived CDR1 and CDR2 are SGDLS and YYNGEE.

The specimen sequenced was peripheral blood. This chain uses TRBV9 with TRBJ2-1, with 8 bases that match TRBD2. The clonotype comes from a man aged 80 or over with COVID-19, enrolled during active disease. The CDR3 reads CASSALSGAYNEQFF. The CDR3 bases are TGTGCCAGCAGCGCTCTTAGCGGGGCCTACAATGAGCAGTTCTTC.